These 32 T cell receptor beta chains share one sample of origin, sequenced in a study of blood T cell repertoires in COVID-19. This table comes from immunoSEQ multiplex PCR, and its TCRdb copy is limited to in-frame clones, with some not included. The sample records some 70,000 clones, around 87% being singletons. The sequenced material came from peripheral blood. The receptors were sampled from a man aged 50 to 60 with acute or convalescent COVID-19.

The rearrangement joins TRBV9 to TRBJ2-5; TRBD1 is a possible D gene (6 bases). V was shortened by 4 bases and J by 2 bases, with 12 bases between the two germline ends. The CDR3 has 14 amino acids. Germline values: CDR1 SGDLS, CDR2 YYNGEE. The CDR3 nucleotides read TGTGCCAGCAGCCAGGACAGCGGACAAGAGACCCAGTACTTC. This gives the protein CASSQDSGQETQYF. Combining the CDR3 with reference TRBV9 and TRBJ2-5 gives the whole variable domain DSGVTQTPKHLITATGQRVTLRCSPRSGDLSVYWYQQSLDQGLQFLIQYYNGEERAKGNILERFSAQQFPDLHSELNLSSLELGDSALYFCASSQDSGQETQYFGPGTRLLVL.

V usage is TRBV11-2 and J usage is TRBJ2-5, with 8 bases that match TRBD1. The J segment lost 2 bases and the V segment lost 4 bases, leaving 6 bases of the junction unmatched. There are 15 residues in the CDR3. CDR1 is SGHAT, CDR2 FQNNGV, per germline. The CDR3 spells CASSSTGDNQETQYF. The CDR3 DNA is TGTGCCAGCAGCTCGACAGGGGACAATCAAGAGACCCAGTACTTC.

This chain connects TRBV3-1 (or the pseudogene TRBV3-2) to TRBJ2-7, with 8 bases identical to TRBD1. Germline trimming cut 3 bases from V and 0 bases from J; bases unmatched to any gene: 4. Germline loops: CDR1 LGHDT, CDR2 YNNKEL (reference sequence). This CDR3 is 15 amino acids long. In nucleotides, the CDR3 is TGTGCCAGCAGCCAGGGGACAGGACACTCCTACGAGCAGTACGTC. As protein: CASSQGTGHSYEQYV.

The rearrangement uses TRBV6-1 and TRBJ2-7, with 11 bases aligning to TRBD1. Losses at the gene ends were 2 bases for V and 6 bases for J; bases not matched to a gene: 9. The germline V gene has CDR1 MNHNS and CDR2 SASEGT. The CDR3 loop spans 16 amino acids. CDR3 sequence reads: CASSENIGDRGSEQYF. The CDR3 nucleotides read TGTGCCAGCAGTGAAAACATCGGGGACAGGGGGTCCGAGCAGTACTTC.

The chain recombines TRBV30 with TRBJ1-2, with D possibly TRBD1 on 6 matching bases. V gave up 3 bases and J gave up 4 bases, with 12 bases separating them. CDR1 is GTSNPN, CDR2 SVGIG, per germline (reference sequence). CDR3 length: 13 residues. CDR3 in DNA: TGTGCCTGGAGCTATACAGGGTTCTATGGCTACACCTTC. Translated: CAWSYTGFYGYTF.

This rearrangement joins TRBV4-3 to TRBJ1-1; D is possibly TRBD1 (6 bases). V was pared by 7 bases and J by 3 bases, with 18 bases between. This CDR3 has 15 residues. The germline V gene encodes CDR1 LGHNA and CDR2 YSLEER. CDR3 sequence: CASTVGGGTYTEAFF. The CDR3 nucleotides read TGCGCCAGCACCGTCGGGGGGGGCACGTACACTGAAGCTTTCTTT.

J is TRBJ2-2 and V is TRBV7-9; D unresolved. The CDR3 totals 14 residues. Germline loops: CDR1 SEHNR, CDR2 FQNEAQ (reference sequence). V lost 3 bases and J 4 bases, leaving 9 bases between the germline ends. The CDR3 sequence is CASSFLSSTGELFF. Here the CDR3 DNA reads TGTGCCAGCAGCTTTCTCTCTTCCACCGGGGAGCTGTTTTTT.

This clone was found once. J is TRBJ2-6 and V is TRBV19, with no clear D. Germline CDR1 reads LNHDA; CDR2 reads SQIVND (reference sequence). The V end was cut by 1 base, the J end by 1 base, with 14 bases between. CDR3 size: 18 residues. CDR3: CASSIGSGSPSGANVLTF. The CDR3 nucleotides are TGTGCCAGTAGTATAGGGTCAGGCTCCCCTTCTGGGGCCAACGTCCTGACTTTC.

This CDR3 reads CASSHRDRANEKLFF. Here the CDR3 DNA reads TGTGCCAGCAGTCACCGGGACAGAGCTAATGAAAAACTGTTTTTT. This rearrangement joins TRBV28 to TRBJ1-4, with TRBD1 matching over 7 bases. Per the germline V gene, CDR1 is MDHEN and CDR2 is SYDVKM. The length of the CDR3 is 15 residues. V lost 5 bases to trimming and J lost 3 bases; unmatched junction nucleotides: 6. The full variable domain, with the rest looked up from reference TRBV28 and TRBJ1-4, is DVKVTQSSRYLVKRTGEKVFLECVQDMDHENMFWYRQDPGLGLRLIYFSYDVKMKEKGDIPEGYSVSREKKERFSLILESASTNQTSMYLCASSHRDRANEKLFFGSGTQLSVL.

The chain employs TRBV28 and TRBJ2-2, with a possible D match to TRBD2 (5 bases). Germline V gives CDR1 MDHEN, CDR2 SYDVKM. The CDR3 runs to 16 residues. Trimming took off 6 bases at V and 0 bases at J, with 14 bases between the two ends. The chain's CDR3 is CASRGRGPSNTGELFF. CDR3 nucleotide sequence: TGTGCCAGCAGGGGGAGAGGACCTTCGAACACCGGGGAGCTGTTTTTT. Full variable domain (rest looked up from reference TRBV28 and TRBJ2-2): DVKVTQSSRYLVKRTGEKVFLECVQDMDHENMFWYRQDPGLGLRLIYFSYDVKMKEKGDIPEGYSVSREKKERFSLILESASTNQTSMYLCASRGRGPSNTGELFFGEGSRLTVL.

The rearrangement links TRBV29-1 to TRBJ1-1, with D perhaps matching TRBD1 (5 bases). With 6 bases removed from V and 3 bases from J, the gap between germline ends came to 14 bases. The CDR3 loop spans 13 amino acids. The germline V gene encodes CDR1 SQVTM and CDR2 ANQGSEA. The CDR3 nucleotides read TGCAGCGTCGCCAGGGAGGGAGACACTGAAGCTTTCTTT. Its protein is CSVAREGDTEAFF.

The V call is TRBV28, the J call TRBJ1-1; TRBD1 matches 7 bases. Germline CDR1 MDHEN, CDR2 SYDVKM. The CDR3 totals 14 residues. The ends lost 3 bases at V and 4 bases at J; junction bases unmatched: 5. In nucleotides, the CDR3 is TGTGCCAGCAGTTTTTGGGACAGTGCCACTGAAGCTTTCTTT. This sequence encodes CASSFWDSATEAFF.

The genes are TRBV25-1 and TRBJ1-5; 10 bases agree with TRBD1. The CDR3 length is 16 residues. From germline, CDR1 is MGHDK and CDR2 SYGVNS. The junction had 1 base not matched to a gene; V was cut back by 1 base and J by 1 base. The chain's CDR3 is CASSESGQGSNQPQHF. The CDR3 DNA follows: TGTGCCAGCAGTGAATCGGGACAGGGGAGCAATCAGCCCCAGCATTTT.

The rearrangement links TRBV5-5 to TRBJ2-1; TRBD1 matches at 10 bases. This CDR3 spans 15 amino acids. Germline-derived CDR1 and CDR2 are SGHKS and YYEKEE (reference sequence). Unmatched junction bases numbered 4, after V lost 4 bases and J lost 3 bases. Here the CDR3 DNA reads TGTGCCAGCAGCCAAGGACAGGGGGTCTACAATGAGCAGTTCTTC. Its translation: CASSQGQGVYNEQFF.

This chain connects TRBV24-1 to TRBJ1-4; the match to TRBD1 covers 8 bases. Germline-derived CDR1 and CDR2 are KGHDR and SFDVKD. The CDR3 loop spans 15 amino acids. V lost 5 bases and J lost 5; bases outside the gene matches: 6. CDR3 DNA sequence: TGTGCCACCAGTGCCACCGGGACAGGAAATGAAAAACTGTTTTTT. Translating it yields CATSATGTGNEKLFF.

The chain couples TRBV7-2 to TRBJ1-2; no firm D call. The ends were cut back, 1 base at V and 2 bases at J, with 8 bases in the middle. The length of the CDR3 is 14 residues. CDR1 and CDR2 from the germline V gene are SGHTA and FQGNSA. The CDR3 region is CASSLGGENYGYTF. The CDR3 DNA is TGTGCCAGCAGCTTAGGTGGAGAAAACTATGGCTACACCTTC.

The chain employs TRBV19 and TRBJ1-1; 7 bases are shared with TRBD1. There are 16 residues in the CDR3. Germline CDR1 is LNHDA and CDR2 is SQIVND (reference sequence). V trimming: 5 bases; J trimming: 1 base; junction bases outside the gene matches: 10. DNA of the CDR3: TGTGCCAGTAGTTCTGACAGGGTATTATCGAACACTGAAGCTTTCTTT. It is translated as CASSSDRVLSNTEAFF.

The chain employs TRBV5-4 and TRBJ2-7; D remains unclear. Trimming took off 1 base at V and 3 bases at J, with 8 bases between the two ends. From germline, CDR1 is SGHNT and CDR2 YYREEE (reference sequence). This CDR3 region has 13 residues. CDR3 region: CASSLRNSYEQYF. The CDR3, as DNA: TGTGCCAGCAGCTTGCGGAACAGCTACGAGCAGTACTTC.

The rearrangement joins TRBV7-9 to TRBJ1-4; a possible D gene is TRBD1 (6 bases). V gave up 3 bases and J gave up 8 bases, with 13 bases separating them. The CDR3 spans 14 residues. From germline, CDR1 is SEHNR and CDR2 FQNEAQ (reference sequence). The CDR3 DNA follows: TGTGCCAGCAGCTTGGGGGCCTTCCCGGAAAAACTGTTTTTT. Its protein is CASSLGAFPEKLFF.

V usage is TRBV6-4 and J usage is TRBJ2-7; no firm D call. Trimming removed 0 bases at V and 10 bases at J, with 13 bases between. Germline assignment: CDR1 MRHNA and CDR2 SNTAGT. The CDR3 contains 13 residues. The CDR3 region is CASSDSLGGSQYF. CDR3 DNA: TGTGCCAGCAGTGACTCTTTAGGTGGTAGCCAGTACTTC.

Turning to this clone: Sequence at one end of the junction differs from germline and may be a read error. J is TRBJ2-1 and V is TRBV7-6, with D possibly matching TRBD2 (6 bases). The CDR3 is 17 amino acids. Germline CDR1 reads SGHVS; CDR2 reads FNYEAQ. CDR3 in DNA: TGTGCCAGCAGCTTAGCTAGACTAGATCCGACCTATAATGAGCAGTTCTTC. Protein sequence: CASSLARLDPTYNEQFF.

CDR3 sequence: CASTLGGAPPDTQYF. CDR3 DNA: TGTGCCAGCACCCTGGGGGGTGCCCCTCCAGATACGCAGTATTTT. The V call is TRBV11-1, the J call TRBJ2-3; D may be TRBD2 (6 bases). The germline CDR1 and CDR2 sequences are SGHAT and FQDESV (reference sequence). Between the trimmed V and J ends, which lost 7 bases and 4 bases, there was a span of 18 bases. The CDR3 runs 15 residues.

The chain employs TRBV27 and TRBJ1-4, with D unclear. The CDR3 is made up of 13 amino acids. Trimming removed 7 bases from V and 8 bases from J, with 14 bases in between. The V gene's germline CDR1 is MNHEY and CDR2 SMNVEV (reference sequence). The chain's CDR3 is CASTAAPGEKLFF. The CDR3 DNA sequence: TGTGCCAGCACCGCCGCCCCGGGGGAAAAACTGTTTTTT.

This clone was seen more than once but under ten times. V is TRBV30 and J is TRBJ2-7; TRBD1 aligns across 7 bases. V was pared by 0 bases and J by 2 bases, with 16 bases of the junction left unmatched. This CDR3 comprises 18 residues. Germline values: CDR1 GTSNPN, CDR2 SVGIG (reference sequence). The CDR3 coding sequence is TGTGCCTGGAGTGTACTAAATTGGAATGGGGACAGTCCCTACGAGCAGTACTTC. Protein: CAWSVLNWNGDSPYEQYF.

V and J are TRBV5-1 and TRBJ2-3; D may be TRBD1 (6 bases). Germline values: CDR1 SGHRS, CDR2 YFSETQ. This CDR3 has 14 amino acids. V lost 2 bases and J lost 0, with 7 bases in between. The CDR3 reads CASSLTGSTDTQYF. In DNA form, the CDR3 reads TGCGCCAGCAGCTTAACAGGGAGCACAGATACGCAGTATTTT. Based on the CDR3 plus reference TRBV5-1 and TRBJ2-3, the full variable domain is KAGVTQTPRYLIKTRGQQVTLSCSPISGHRSVSWYQQTPGQGLQFLFEYFSETQRNKGNFPGRFSGRQFSNSRSEMNVSTLELGDSALYLCASSLTGSTDTQYFGPGTRLTVL.

The CDR3, as DNA: TGTGCCAGCAGCACACCTCCGGGACAGGGGCATTACGAGCAGTACTTC. Translation gives CASSTPPGQGHYEQYF. The chain recombines TRBV11-2 with TRBJ2-7, with TRBD1 matching 10 bases. Germline V gene lookup returns CDR1 SGHAT and CDR2 FQNNGV. CDR3 length: 16 residues. Losses at the gene ends were 5 bases for V and 4 bases for J; bases not matched to a gene: 11.

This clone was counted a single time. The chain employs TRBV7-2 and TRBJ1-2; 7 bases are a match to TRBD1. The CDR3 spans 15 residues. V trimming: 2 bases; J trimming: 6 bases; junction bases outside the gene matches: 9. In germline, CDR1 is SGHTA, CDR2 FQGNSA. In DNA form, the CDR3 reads TGTGCCAGCAGCTTATGGGACAGCCGCCTCGATGGCTACACCTTC. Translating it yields CASSLWDSRLDGYTF.

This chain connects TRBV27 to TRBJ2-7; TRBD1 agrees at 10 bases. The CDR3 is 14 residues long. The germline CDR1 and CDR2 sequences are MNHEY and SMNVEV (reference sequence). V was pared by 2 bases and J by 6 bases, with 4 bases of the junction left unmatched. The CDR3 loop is CASSLVGQGREQYF. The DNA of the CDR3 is TGTGCCAGCAGTTTAGTGGGACAGGGGCGCGAGCAGTACTTC.

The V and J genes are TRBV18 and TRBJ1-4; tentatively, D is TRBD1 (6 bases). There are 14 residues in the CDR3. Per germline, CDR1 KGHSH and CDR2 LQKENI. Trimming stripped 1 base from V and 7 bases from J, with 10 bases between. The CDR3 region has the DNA TGTGCCAGCTCACCACGGCTCAGGGGTGAAAAACTGTTTTTT. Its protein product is CASSPRLRGEKLFF.

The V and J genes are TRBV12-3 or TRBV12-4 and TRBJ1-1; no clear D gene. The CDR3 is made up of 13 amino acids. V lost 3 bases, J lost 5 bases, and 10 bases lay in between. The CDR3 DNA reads TGTGCCAGCAGTTTTTCCGCAGTAACTGAAGCTTTCTTT. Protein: CASSFSAVTEAFF.

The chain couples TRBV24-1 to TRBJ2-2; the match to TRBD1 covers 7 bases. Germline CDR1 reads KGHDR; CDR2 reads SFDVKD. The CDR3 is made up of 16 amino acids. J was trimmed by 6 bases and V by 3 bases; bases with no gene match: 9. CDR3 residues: CATSDPKTGTPGELFF. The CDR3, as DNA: TGTGCCACCAGTGATCCCAAGACAGGGACGCCCGGGGAGCTGTTTTTT.

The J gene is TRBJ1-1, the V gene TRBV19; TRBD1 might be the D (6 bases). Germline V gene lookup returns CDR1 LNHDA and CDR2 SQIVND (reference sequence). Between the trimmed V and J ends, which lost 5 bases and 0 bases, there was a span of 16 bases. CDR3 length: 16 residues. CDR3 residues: CASSGRQDLMNTEAFF. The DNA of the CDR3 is TGTGCCAGTAGTGGCAGACAGGACTTGATGAACACTGAAGCTTTCTTT.